The sequence of this T cell receptor (beta chain) was determined in a study of tumor-infiltrating lymphocytes in localized non-small cell lung cancer (dated by TCRdb to about 2021). Context from the whole study: Patients whose samples were collected after neoadjuvant chemotherapy, as well as both smokers and never-smokers and several histologies, were included in the cohort. Each patient provided resected tumor tissue plus uninvolved lung tissue from the same patient, with the uninvolved lung tissue described as non-adjacent to the tumor. In total, the ICON cohort was made up of about 150 surgical patients who had localized non-small cell lung cancer and whose tumors were resected. The same patients underwent several integrated assays, with TCR sequencing performed together with flow cytometry, multiplex immunofluorescence, RNA-seq, exome sequencing and proteomics. A total of 50 or so patients were included in the paired tumor versus uninvolved lung comparison of immunoSEQ T-cell fraction.

Patient enrollment in ICON started in the first half of 2016, and the final patient was enrolled in late 2018. In a subcohort of around 72 patients, fresh tumor and matched uninvolved tissue were collected for in-depth immune analyses, with TCR sequencing among those analyses. DNA for TCR sequencing was isolated from bulk tissue, and no cell sorting was done. On this clone itself: Its target antigen remains unknown. No per-base quality is available; no much larger clone lies one base away.

The immunoSEQ assay used for TCR sequencing gave the T-cell fraction in both tumor and uninvolved lung tissue. Under the source paper's analysis protocol: In the survival analysis, patients were divided into a high T-cell fraction group (upper tertile) and a low T-cell fraction group (lower two tertiles), and the two groups were compared using a log-rank test. A signed-rank test was used to check for differences in T-cell fraction between paired tumor and uninvolved lung. Held by TCRdb, this immuneACCESS table contains in-frame sequences only and omits some clones. Under half of the omission traces to an unresolved V gene where checked; the cause of the rest is unknown. V, J and clone size reflect that table, while D and trimming were determined from the DNA. The sample data list around 7,000 clones, and roughly four fifths of these were observed just once. Roughly 15% of the sample is taken by the ten largest.

The study at large found these results: Since assay coverage differed from patient to patient depending on how much tissue was available, TCR sequencing was done for only a subset of the cohort. Because different assays used different pieces of the same tissue, technical variation could not be distinguished from intratumor heterogeneity. In line with immunofluorescence CD3 counts, TCRbeta sequencing supported higher T cell infiltration in tumors compared with uninvolved lung tissue. TCR-derived T-cell fraction did not differ between the flow cytometry-defined immunotypes IM1 (good prognosis) and IM2 (poor prognosis).

This receptor was identified in a human donor with non-small cell lung cancer. The sequenced sample consisted of uninvolved lung tissue not adjacent to the tumor.

The CDR3 is CASSLAPFGTGPYGYTF. The nucleotide sequence reads as follows: TGTGCCAGCAGCTTGGCCCCCTTTGGGACAGGTCCCTATGGCTACACCTTC. The rearranged chain carries TRBV5-6 and TRBJ1-2; TRBD1 matches 8 bases in the middle. CDR1 and CDR2, per the germline V gene, are SGHDT and YYEEEE. Trimming leaves V shorter by 0 bases and J shorter by 4 bases, with the junction holding 11 bases beyond the gene matches. The cysteine opens and the phenylalanine closes a CDR3 of 17 amino acids. CDR3 DNA is the only sequence kept; it has 51 bases, read in frame from the first base.